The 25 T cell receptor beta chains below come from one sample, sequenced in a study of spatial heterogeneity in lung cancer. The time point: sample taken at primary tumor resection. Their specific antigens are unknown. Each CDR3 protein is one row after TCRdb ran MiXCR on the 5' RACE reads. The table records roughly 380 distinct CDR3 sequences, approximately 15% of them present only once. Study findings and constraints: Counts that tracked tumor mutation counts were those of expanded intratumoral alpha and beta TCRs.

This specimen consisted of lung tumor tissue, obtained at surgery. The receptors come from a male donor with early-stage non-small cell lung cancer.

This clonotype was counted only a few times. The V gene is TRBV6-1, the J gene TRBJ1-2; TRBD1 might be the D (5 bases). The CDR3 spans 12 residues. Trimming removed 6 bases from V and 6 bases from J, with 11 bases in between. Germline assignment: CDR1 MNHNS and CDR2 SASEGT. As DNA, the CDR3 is TGTGCCAGCAGCCGCAGGGTGGATGGCTACACCTTC. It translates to CASSRRVDGYTF.

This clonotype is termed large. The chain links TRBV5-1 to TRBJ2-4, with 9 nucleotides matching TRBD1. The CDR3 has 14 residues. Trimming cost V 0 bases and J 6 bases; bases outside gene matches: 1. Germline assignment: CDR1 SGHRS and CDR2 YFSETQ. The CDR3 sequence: CASSLGQGVNIQYF. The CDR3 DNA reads TGCGCCAGCAGCTTGGGACAGGGGGTAAACATTCAGTACTTC.

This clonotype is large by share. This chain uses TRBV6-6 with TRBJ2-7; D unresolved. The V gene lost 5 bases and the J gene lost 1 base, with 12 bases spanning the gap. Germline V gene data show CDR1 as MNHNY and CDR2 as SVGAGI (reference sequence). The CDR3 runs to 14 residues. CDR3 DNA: TGTGCCAGCAGTCGGTCCCTACTATCCTACGAGCAGTACTTC. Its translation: CASSRSLLSYEQYF.

The CDR3 DNA reads TGTGCCAGCAGTCACGTACAGGGAGCTGAGGACGAAAAACTGTTTTTT. It encodes CASSHVQGAEDEKLFF. The chain links TRBV28 to TRBJ1-4; D might be TRBD1 (6 bases). V was trimmed by 5 bases and J by 8 bases, leaving 21 bases between them. CDR1 and CDR2 from the germline V gene are MDHEN and SYDVKM. The CDR3 runs to 16 residues.

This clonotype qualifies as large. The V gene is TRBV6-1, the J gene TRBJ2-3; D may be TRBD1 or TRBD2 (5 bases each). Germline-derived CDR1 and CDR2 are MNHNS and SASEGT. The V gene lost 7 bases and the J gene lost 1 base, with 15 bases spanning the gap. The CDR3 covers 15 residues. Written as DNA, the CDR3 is TGTGCCAGCACCAGAGGGGCGATACGCACAGATACGCAGTATTTT. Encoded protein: CASTRGAIRTDTQYF.

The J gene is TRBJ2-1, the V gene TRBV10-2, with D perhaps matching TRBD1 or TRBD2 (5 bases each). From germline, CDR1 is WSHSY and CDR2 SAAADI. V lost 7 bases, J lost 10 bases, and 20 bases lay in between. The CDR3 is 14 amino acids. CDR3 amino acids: CASTPRGEQEEQFF. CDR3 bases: TGCGCCAGCACCCCGAGAGGGGAGCAGGAGGAGCAGTTCTTC.

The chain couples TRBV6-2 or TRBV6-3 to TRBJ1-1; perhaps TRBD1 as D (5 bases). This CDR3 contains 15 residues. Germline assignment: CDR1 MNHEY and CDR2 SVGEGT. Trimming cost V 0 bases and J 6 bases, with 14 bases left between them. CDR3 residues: CASSYSSPGTPEAFF. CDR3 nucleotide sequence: TGTGCCAGCAGTTACTCGAGTCCCGGGACTCCTGAAGCTTTCTTT.

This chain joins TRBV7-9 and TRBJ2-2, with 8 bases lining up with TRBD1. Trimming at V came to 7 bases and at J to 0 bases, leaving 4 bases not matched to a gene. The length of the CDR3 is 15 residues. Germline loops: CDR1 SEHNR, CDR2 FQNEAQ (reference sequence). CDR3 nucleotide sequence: TGTGCCAGCATCCTCAGGGGGCCGAACACCGGGGAGCTGTTTTTT. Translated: CASILRGPNTGELFF.

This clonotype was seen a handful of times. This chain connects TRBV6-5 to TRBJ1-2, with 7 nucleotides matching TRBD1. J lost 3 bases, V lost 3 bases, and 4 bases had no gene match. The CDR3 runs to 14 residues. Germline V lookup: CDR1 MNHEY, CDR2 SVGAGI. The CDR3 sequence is CASSYTQGDYGYTF. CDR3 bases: TGTGCCAGCAGTTATACGCAGGGGGACTATGGCTACACCTTC.

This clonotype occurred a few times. The chain's CDR3 is CASTTSGGTQETQYF. The CDR3 nucleotides are TGTGCCAGCACTACTAGCGGGGGGACACAAGAGACCCAGTACTTC. This chain joins TRBV18 and TRBJ2-5; TRBD2 matches 12 bases. CDR1 is KGHSH, CDR2 LQKENI, per germline. This CDR3 is 15 amino acids long. The junction had 6 bases not matched to a gene; V was cut back by 8 bases and J by 2 bases.

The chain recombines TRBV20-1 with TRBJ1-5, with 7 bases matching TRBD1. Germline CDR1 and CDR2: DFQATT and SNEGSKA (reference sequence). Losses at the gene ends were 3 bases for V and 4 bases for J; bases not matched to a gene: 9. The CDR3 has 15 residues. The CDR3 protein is CSASGRDRSNQPQHF. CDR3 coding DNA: TGCAGTGCTAGCGGCCGGGACAGATCGAATCAGCCCCAGCATTTT.

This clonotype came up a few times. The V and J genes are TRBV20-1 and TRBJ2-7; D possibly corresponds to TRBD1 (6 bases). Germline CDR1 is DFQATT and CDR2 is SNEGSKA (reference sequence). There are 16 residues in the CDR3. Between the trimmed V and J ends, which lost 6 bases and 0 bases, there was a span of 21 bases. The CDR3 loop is CSAEPGHGASSYEQYV. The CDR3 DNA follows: TGCAGTGCAGAACCGGGACACGGAGCGTCCTCCTACGAGCAGTACGTC.

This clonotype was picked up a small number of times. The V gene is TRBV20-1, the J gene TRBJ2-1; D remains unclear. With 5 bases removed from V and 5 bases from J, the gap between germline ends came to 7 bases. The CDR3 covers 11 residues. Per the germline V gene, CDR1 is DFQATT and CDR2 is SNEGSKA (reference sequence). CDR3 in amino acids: CSAQDHNEQFF. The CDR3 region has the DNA TGCAGTGCTCAAGACCACAATGAGCAGTTCTTC.

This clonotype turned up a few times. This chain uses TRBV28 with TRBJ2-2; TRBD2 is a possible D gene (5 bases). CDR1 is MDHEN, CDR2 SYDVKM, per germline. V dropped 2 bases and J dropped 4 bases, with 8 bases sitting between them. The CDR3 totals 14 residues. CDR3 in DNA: TGTGCCAGCAGTTTAGGTGGGAGCACCGGGGAGCTGTTTTTT. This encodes CASSLGGSTGELFF.

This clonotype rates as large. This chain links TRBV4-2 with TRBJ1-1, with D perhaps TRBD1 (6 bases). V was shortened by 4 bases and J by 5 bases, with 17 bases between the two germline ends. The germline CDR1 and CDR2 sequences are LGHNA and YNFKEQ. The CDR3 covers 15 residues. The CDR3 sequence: CASSLSTGFRTEAFF. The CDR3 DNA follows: TGTGCCAGCAGCCTATCAACAGGGTTTAGGACTGAAGCTTTCTTT.

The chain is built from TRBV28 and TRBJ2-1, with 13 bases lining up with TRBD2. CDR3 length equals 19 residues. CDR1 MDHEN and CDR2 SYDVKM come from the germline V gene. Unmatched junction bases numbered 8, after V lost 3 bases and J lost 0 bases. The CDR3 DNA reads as TGTGCCAGCAGTTTTAGACTAGCGGGAGGAAGGAGCTCCTACAATGAGCAGTTCTTC. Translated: CASSFRLAGGRSSYNEQFF.

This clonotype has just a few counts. This chain's CDR3 is CASSPLTSEQYF. For the CDR3, the DNA is TGTGCCAGCTCACCACTAACTTCCGAGCAGTACTTC. The J gene is TRBJ2-7, the V gene TRBV18, with D unclear. The CDR3 runs to 12 residues. The V gene's germline CDR1 is KGHSH and CDR2 LQKENI. V was trimmed by 1 base and J by 6 bases, leaving 7 bases between them.

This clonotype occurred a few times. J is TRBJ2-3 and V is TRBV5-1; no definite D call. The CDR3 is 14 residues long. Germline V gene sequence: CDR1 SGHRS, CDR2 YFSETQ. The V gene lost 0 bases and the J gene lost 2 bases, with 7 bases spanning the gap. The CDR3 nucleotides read TGCGCCAGCAGCTTGGCCGGTTTCACAGATACGCAGTATTTT. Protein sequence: CASSLAGFTDTQYF.

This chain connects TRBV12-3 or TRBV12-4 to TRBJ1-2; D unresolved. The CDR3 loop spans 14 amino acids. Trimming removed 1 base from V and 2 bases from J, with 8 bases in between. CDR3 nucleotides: TGTGCCAGCAGTTTAGAACAGTACAACTATGGCTACACCTTC. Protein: CASSLEQYNYGYTF.

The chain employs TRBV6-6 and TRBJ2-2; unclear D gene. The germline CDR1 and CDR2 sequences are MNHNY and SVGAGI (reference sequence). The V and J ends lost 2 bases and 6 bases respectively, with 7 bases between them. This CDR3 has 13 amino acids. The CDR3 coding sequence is TGTGCCAGCAGTTACGGTTCTGCCGGGGAGCTGTTTTTT. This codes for CASSYGSAGELFF.

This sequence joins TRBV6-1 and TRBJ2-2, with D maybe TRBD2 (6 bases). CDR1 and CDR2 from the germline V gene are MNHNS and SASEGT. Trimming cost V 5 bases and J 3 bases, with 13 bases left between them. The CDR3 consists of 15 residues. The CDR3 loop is CASSSRDWDTGELFF. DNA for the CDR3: TGTGCCAGCAGTAGCCGGGACTGGGACACCGGGGAGCTGTTTTTT.

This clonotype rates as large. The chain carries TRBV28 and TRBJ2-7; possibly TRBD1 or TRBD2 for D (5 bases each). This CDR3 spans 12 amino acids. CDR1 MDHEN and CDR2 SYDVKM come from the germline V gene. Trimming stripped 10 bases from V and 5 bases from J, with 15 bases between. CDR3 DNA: TGTGCCACCACTGGGGGAGTCCACGAGCAGTACTTC. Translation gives CATTGGVHEQYF.

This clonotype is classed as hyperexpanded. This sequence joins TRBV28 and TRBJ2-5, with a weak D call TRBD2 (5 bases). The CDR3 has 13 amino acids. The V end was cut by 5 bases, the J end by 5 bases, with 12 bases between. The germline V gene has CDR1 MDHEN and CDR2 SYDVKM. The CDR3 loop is CASSPRRRETQYF. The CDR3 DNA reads TGTGCCAGCAGTCCAAGAAGGAGGGAGACCCAGTACTTC.

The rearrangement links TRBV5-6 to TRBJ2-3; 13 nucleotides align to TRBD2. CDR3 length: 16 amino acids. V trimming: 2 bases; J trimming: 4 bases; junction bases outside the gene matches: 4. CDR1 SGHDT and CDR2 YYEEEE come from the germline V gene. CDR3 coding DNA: TGTGCCAGCAGCTTACTAGCGGGAGGGTCTGCAGATACGCAGTATTTT. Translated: CASSLLAGGSADTQYF.

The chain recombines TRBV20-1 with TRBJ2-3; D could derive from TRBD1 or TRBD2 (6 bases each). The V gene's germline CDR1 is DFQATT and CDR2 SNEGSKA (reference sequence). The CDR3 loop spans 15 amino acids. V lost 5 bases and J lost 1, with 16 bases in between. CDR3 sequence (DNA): TGCAGTGCTTTAAGACTAGGGGGTGGCACAGATACGCAGTATTTT. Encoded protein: CSALRLGGGTDTQYF.